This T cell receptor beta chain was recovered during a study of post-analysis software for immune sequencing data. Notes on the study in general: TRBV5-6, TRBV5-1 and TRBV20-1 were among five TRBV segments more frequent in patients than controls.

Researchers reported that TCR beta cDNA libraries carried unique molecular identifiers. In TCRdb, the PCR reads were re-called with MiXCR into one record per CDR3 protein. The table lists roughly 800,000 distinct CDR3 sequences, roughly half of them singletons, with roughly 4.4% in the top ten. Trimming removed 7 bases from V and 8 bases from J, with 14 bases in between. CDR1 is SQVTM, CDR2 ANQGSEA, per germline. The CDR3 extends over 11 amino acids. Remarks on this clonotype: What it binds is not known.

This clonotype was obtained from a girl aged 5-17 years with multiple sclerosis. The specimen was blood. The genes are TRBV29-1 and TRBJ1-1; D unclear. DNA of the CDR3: TGCAGCGCTAATGTCGAAGTGGAAGCTTTCTTT. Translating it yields CSANVEVEAFF.